These 25 T cell receptor beta chains originate from one sample sequenced in a study of blood T cell repertoires in COVID-19. Here immunoSEQ multiplex PCR was the method, and the copy in TCRdb shows in-frame clones only, minus some. The sample lists 60,000 to 70,000 clones, 88% occurring once. The sample consisted of peripheral blood. The receptors shown here come from a woman between 55 and 75 years old with COVID-19, enrolled during active disease.

J is TRBJ2-6 and V is TRBV4-1; 7 bases line up with TRBD1. CDR1 MGHRA and CDR2 YSYEKL come from the germline V gene. The CDR3 covers 19 residues. Trimming removed 0 bases from V and 0 bases from J; junction bases left unmatched: 8. The CDR3 here is CASSQDPGQLYSGANVLTF. CDR3 in DNA: TGCGCCAGCAGCCAAGACCCGGGACAGCTCTACTCTGGGGCCAACGTCCTGACTTTC.

The V gene is TRBV7-8, the J gene TRBJ1-2, with D unclear. The germline V gene encodes CDR1 SGHVS and CDR2 FQNEAQ. The CDR3 length is 13 residues. V lost 5 bases and J 3 bases, leaving 10 bases between the germline ends. CDR3: CASSPNSDYGYTF. The CDR3, as DNA: TGTGCCAGCAGCCCCAATAGCGACTATGGCTACACCTTC.

The chain carries TRBV27 and TRBJ2-7, with 7 bases fitting TRBD1. CDR1 is MNHEY and CDR2 is SMNVEV in the germline V gene (reference sequence). The CDR3 is made up of 15 amino acids. V lost 5 bases to trimming and J lost 4 bases; unmatched junction nucleotides: 11. CDR3 nucleotide sequence: TGTGCCAGCAGTGCTGACCTAGGGGGCGCGTACGAGCAGTACTTC. As protein: CASSADLGGAYEQYF.

This clone has only a few counts. The rearrangement uses TRBV6-5 and TRBJ1-6; D possibly corresponds to TRBD1 (5 bases). Trimming removed 9 bases at V and 12 bases at J, with 15 bases between. The CDR3 loop spans 12 amino acids. Germline V gene lookup returns CDR1 MNHEY and CDR2 SVGAGI. CDR3 coding DNA: TGTGCCAGTAGCGGGACTTTCCAACCCCTCCACTTT. Its translation is CASSGTFQPLHF.

The chain recombines TRBV6-5 with TRBJ1-4; D gene ambiguous. This CDR3 is 16 amino acids long. Trimming took off 3 bases at V and 6 bases at J, with 17 bases between the two ends. The germline V gene encodes CDR1 MNHEY and CDR2 SVGAGI. CDR3 in DNA: TGTGCCAGCAGTTATTTCTCCCAGGCCTCTTATGAAAAACTGTTTTTT. This codes for CASSYFSQASYEKLFF.

The CDR3 DNA reads as TGTGCCGGCGGGGGACAGGTCTATGGCTACACCTTC. Its translation is CAGGGQVYGYTF. The chain links TRBV6-6 to TRBJ1-2, with 8 bases that match TRBD1. Trimming removed 11 bases from V and 4 bases from J; junction bases left unmatched: 6. There are 12 residues in the CDR3. The germline gives CDR1 MNHNY, CDR2 SVGAGI (reference sequence).

The rearrangement joins TRBV30 to TRBJ2-1; 10 nucleotides align to TRBD2. Germline-derived CDR1 and CDR2 are GTSNPN and SVGIG (reference sequence). Losses at the gene ends were 5 bases for V and 1 base for J; bases not matched to a gene: 5. CDR3 length: 15 amino acids. The CDR3 DNA reads TGTGCCTGGGCCCGGACTAGCGGTTCCTACAATGAGCAGTTCTTC. The encoded protein is CAWARTSGSYNEQFF.

The V and J genes are TRBV6-5 and TRBJ2-2; 7 positions agree with TRBD1. Trimming cost V 4 bases and J 2 bases; bases outside gene matches: 4. Germline values: CDR1 MNHEY, CDR2 SVGAGI. The CDR3 consists of 15 residues. CDR3: CASSLDRFNTGELFF. The CDR3 DNA is TGTGCCAGCAGTTTGGACAGGTTTAACACCGGGGAGCTGTTTTTT.

The chain combines TRBV19 with TRBJ1-5; no clear D. Per the germline V gene, CDR1 is LNHDA and CDR2 is SQIVND (reference sequence). Trimming stripped 6 bases from V and 8 bases from J, with 14 bases between. CDR3 size: 13 residues. The CDR3 coding sequence is TGTGCCAGTAGCCGGGATGTTGGTGAGCCCCAGCATTTT. This gives the protein CASSRDVGEPQHF.

The chain has TRBV18 and TRBJ1-2; TRBD1 matches at 7 bases. CDR1 KGHSH and CDR2 LQKENI come from the germline V gene. The CDR3 length is 15 residues. V lost 3 bases, J lost 5 bases, and 9 bases stayed unmatched. Here the CDR3 reads CASSPTAGQEYGYTF. CDR3 nucleotide sequence: TGTGCCAGCTCACCTACCGCTGGACAGGAGTATGGCTACACCTTC.

This sequence joins TRBV30 and TRBJ2-1; 12 bases are a match to TRBD2. Trimming removed 2 bases from V and 3 bases from J; junction bases left unmatched: 5. Germline V gives CDR1 GTSNPN, CDR2 SVGIG (reference sequence). This CDR3 is 16 amino acids long. Here the CDR3 reads CAWSTGLAGNYNEQFF. CDR3 coding DNA: TGTGCCTGGAGTACGGGACTAGCGGGCAACTACAATGAGCAGTTCTTC.

This clone has more than one count but fewer than ten. This chain joins TRBV9 and TRBJ1-5; TRBD1 matches at 10 bases. The CDR3 extends over 15 amino acids. Trimming removed 2 bases from V and 1 base from J; junction bases left unmatched: 0. The germline CDR1 and CDR2 sequences are SGDLS and YYNGEE. CDR3 coding DNA: TGTGCCAGCAGCGTGACAGGGGGCAGCAATCAGCCCCAGCATTTT. Protein sequence: CASSVTGGSNQPQHF.

This chain joins TRBV4-3 and TRBJ2-2; 7 positions match TRBD1. The trim removed 4 bases at V and 7 bases at J, leaving 9 bases unmatched. Germline V gives CDR1 LGHNA, CDR2 YSLEER. The CDR3 spans 15 residues. The CDR3, as DNA: TGCGCCAGCAGCCCCCGTGAGGGGGCCGGCGGGGAGCTGTTTTTT. This sequence encodes CASSPREGAGGELFF.

The table lists this clone with a few counts. The chain combines TRBV6-6 with TRBJ1-4, with 7 positions matching TRBD1. J lost 8 bases, V lost 6 bases, and 12 bases had no gene match. The CDR3 is 15 residues long. CDR1 and CDR2 (germline): MNHNY, SVGAGI (reference sequence). The CDR3 coding sequence is TGTGCCAGCAGGGGGACCACAGGGGTGGCGGAAAAACTGTTTTTT. Its translation is CASRGTTGVAEKLFF.

The chain is built from TRBV28 and TRBJ2-1; 8 bases agree with TRBD2. V lost 5 bases, J lost 0 bases, and 9 bases stayed unmatched. The CDR3 consists of 17 residues. Germline V gene lookup returns CDR1 MDHEN and CDR2 SYDVKM. The CDR3 reads CASSHTGLVSSYNEQFF. CDR3 DNA sequence: TGTGCCAGCAGTCATACGGGACTAGTTAGCTCCTACAATGAGCAGTTCTTC.

The chain couples TRBV7-2 to TRBJ2-3, with D perhaps matching TRBD2 (5 bases). This CDR3 has 16 amino acids. Germline V gene sequence: CDR1 SGHTA, CDR2 FQGNSA. V was trimmed by 3 bases and J by 2 bases, leaving 15 bases between them. The CDR3 spells CASSFGLNWNTDTQYF. In nucleotides, the CDR3 is TGTGCCAGCAGCTTTGGACTGAACTGGAACACAGATACGCAGTATTTT.

This clone was seen a few times. The J gene is TRBJ1-1, the V gene TRBV6-1; no firm D call. The CDR3 is 14 residues long. The germline V gene has CDR1 MNHNS and CDR2 SASEGT. V dropped 3 bases and J dropped 4 bases, with 12 bases sitting between them. The CDR3 is CASSENTIGTEAFF. DNA for the CDR3: TGTGCCAGCAGTGAGAATACGATCGGCACTGAAGCTTTCTTT.

The chain has TRBV4-2 and TRBJ2-7, with TRBD2 matching 12 bases. Germline loops: CDR1 LGHNA, CDR2 YNFKEQ. CDR3 length: 17 amino acids. V lost 0 bases, J lost 5 bases, and 8 bases stayed unmatched. The CDR3 DNA follows: TGTGCCAGCAGCCAAGATAGGTCTAGCGGGGGGGCCCACGAGCAGTACTTC. It is translated as CASSQDRSSGGAHEQYF.

The rearrangement uses TRBV5-1 and TRBJ2-7, with 13 positions matching TRBD2. The V gene's germline CDR1 is SGHRS and CDR2 YFSETQ. Unmatched junction bases numbered 7, after V lost 0 bases and J lost 4 bases. CDR3 size: 17 residues. The CDR3 DNA sequence: TGCGCCAGCAGCTTGGAGGGGACTAGCGGGATCGCGTACGAGCAGTACTTC. Its translation is CASSLEGTSGIAYEQYF.

The chain links TRBV24-1 to TRBJ2-2; 8 positions agree with TRBD2. The length of the CDR3 is 15 residues. V lost 6 bases to trimming and J lost 5 bases; unmatched junction nucleotides: 7. Per the germline V gene, CDR1 is KGHDR and CDR2 is SFDVKD. This CDR3 reads CATSKAGTSTGELFF. DNA for the CDR3: TGTGCCACCAGTAAAGCCGGGACTAGTACCGGGGAGCTGTTTTTT.

This chain joins TRBV5-1 and TRBJ2-1; no definite D call. The germline CDR1 and CDR2 sequences are SGHRS and YFSETQ. The CDR3 length is 13 residues. The V gene lost 0 bases and the J gene lost 7 bases, with 8 bases spanning the gap. The CDR3 nucleotides read TGCGCCAGCAGCTTGGCCACGGAGAATGAGCAGTTCTTC. Translating it yields CASSLATENEQFF.

V and J are TRBV6-2 or TRBV6-3 and TRBJ1-1; weak D call: TRBD1 (5 bases). The length of the CDR3 is 15 residues. Trimming removed 0 bases at V and 5 bases at J, with 13 bases between. Germline lookup yields CDR1 MNHEY and CDR2 SVGEGT. The CDR3 loop reads CASSYSGRAGTEAFF. DNA for the CDR3: TGTGCCAGCAGTTACTCAGGCAGGGCTGGAACTGAAGCTTTCTTT.

V and J are TRBV2 and TRBJ2-1; 9 bases are shared with TRBD2. Germline CDR1 reads SNHLY; CDR2 reads FYNNEI. V was clipped by 7 bases and J by 4 bases; unmatched bases: 11. CDR3 size: 16 residues. Written as DNA, the CDR3 is TGTGCCAGCATTGCGGGAGGGCCTCGTTTTTACAATGAGCAGTTCTTC. Its translation is CASIAGGPRFYNEQFF.

The J gene is TRBJ1-6, the V gene TRBV6-1; D call uncertain. Germline-derived CDR1 and CDR2 are MNHNS and SASEGT. The CDR3 totals 15 residues. Trimming removed 2 bases at V and 5 bases at J, with 10 bases between. Here the CDR3 DNA reads TGTGCCAGCAGTGAAAGTGGGCAGAATAATTCACCCCTCCACTTT. Its translation is CASSESGQNNSPLHF.

This clone is labeled as large. The chain has TRBV10-2 and TRBJ2-3; 9 bases match TRBD1. Germline CDR1 is WSHSY and CDR2 is SAAADI. This CDR3 is 15 amino acids long. After removal of 6 bases from V and 2 bases from J, the junction contained 6 bases not matched to a gene. CDR3 in amino acids: CASRSGDRDTDTQYF. For the CDR3, the DNA is TGCGCCAGCAGGAGCGGGGACAGGGACACAGATACGCAGTATTTT.